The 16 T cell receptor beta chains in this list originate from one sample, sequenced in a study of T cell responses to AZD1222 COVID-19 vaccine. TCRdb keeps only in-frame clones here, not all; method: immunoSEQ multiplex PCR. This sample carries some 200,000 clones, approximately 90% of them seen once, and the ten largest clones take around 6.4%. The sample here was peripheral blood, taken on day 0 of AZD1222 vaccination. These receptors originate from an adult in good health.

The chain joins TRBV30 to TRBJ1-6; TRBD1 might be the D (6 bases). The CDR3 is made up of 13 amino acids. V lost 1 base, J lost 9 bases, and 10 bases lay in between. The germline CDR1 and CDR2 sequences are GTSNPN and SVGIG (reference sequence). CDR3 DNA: TGTGCCTGGAGTGAACAGGGAACTTCACCCCTCCACTTT. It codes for CAWSEQGTSPLHF.

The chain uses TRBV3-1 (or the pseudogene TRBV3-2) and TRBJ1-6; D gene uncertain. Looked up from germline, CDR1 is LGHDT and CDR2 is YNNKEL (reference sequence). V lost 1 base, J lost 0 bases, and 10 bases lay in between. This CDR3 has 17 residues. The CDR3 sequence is CASSQVALSSYNSPLHF. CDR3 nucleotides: TGTGCCAGCAGCCAAGTCGCCCTGTCCTCCTATAATTCACCCCTCCACTTT.

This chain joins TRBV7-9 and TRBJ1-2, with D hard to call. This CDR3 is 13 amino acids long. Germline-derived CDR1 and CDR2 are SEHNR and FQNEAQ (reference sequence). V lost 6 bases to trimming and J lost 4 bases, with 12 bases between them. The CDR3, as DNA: TGTGCCAGCAGTCGCACAGAGTTCTATGGCTACACCTTC. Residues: CASSRTEFYGYTF.

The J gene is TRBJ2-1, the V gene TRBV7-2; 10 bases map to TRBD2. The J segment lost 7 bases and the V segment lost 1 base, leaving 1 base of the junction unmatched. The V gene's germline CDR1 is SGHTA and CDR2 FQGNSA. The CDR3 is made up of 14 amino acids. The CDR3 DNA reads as TGTGCCAGCAGCTTAGGGACTAGCGGTAATGAGCAGTTCTTC. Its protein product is CASSLGTSGNEQFF.

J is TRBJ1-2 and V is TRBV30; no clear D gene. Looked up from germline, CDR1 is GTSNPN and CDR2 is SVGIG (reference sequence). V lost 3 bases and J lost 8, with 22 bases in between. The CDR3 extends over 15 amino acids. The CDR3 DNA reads TGTGCCTGGAGGCTCAAGACCGCCACCCCTTTAGGCTACACCTTC. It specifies CAWRLKTATPLGYTF.

CDR3 nucleotides: TGTGCCAGCAGCCCTCCCGCGGTTGGGTCCGGGGCCAACGTCCTGACTTTC. Its protein product is CASSPPAVGSGANVLTF. The gene calls are TRBV7-9 and TRBJ2-6; D ambiguous. In germline, CDR1 is SEHNR, CDR2 FQNEAQ (reference sequence). V lost 5 bases to trimming and J lost 4 bases, with 18 bases between them. The CDR3 totals 17 residues.

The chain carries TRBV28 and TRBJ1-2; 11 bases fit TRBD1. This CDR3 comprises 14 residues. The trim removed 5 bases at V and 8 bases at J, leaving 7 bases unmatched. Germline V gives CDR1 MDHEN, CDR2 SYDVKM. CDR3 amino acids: CASSGGQGASGYTF. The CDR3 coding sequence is TGTGCCAGCAGTGGAGGACAGGGGGCGAGCGGCTACACCTTC.

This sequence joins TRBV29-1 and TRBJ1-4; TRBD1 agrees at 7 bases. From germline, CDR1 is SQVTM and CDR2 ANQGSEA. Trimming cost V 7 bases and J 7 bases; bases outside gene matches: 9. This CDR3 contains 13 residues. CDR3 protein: CSARQGAGEKLFF. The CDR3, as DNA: TGCAGCGCAAGACAGGGAGCGGGTGAAAAACTGTTTTTT.

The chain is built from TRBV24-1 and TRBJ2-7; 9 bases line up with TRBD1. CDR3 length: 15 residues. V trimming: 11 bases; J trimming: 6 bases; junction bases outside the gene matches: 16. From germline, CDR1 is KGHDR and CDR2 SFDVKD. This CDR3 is CAISVPVGTGIEQYF. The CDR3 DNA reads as TGTGCCATCAGCGTTCCCGTCGGGACAGGGATCGAGCAGTACTTC.

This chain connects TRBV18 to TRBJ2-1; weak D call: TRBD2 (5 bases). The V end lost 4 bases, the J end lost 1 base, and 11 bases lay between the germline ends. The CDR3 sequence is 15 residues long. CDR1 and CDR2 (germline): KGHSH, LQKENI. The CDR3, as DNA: TGTGCCAGCTCACAACCGGGAAGTTCCTACAATGAGCAGTTCTTC. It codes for CASSQPGSSYNEQFF.

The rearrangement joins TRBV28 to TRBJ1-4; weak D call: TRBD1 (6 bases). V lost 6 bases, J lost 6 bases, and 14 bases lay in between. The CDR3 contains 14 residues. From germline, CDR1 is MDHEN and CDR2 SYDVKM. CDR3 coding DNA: TGTGCCAGCAGGGTGACAGGACCAGATGAAAAACTGTTTTTT. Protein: CASRVTGPDEKLFF. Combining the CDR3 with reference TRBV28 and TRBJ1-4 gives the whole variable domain DVKVTQSSRYLVKRTGEKVFLECVQDMDHENMFWYRQDPGLGLRLIYFSYDVKMKEKGDIPEGYSVSREKKERFSLILESASTNQTSMYLCASRVTGPDEKLFFGSGTQLSVL.

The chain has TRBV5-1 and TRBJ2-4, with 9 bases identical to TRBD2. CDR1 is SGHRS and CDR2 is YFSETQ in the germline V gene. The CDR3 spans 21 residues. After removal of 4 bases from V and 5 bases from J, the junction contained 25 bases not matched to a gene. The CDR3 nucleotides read TGCGCCAGCAGCCCCGGAGGCATGGCCCTGGGGGCTAGCGGGGCCCAAAACATTCAGTACTTC. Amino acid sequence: CASSPGGMALGASGAQNIQYF.

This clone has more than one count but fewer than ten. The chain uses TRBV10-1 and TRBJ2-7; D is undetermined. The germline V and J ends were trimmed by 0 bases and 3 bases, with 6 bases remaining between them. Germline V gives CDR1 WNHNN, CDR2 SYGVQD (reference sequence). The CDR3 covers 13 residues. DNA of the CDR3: TGCGCCAGCAGTGAGTCAACGGGCTACGAGCAGTACTTC. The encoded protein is CASSESTGYEQYF.

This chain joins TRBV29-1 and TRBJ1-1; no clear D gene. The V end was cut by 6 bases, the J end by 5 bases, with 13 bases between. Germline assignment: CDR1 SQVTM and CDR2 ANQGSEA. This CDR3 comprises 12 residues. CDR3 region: CSVPGSWTEAFF. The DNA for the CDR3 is TGCAGCGTCCCCGGCAGCTGGACTGAAGCTTTCTTT.

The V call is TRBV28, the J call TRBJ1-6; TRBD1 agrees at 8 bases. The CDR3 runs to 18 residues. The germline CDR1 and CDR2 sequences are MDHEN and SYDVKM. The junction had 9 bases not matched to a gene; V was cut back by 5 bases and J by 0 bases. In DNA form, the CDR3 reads TGTGCCAGCAGTCCCGATAAGCAGGGGGCCTCCTATAATTCACCCCTCCACTTT. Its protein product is CASSPDKQGASYNSPLHF.

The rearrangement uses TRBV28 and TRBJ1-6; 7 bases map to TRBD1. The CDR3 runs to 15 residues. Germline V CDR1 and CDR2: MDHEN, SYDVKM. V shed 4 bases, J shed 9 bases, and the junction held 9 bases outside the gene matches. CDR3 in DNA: TGTGCCAGCAGTTGGGGCAGGGGGTCGGGTTCACCCCTCCACTTT. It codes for CASSWGRGSGSPLHF.